The 14 T cell receptor beta chains below were found in one sample sequenced in a study of naive and memory T cell subsets. Alpha and beta constant region primers primed reverse transcription for blood and skin samples. One entry per CDR3 protein, called by TCRdb with MiXCR from the 5' RACE reads. The repertoire holds about 22,000 distinct CDR3 sequences, with 3.5% to 5% as singletons. Whole-blood samples were more than 2 ml of peripheral blood from healthy adult volunteers. These receptors were collected from a male donor in good health.

This clonotype was seen ten or more times. V gene TRBV20-1 combines with J gene TRBJ1-5, with D perhaps TRBD1 (5 bases). The V gene lost 6 bases and the J gene lost 0 bases, with 18 bases spanning the gap. This CDR3 contains 16 residues. Germline values: CDR1 DFQATT, CDR2 SNEGSKA (reference sequence). CDR3 in amino acids: CSALREGHYSNQPQHF. CDR3 DNA sequence: TGCAGTGCCCTGAGGGAGGGGCATTATAGCAATCAGCCCCAGCATTTT.

This clonotype was counted ten times or more. The V gene is TRBV5-1, the J gene TRBJ1-4, with D possibly matching TRBD1 (5 bases). Germline V lookup: CDR1 SGHRS, CDR2 YFSETQ. The CDR3 extends over 15 amino acids. V was clipped by 0 bases and J by 8 bases, with 14 bases between them. The DNA of the CDR3 is TGCGCCAGCAGCTTGGCCACAGGAAATCCGGAAAAACTGTTTTTT. This gives the protein CASSLATGNPEKLFF.

This clonotype has a count of ten or more. V gene TRBV29-1 combines with J gene TRBJ2-5; 7 bases agree with TRBD2. V dropped 1 base and J dropped 4; count of bases not matched to a gene: 3. This CDR3 is 13 amino acids long. CDR1 and CDR2 (germline): SQVTM, ANQGSEA. CDR3 sequence: CSVEGGGRETQYF. In DNA form, the CDR3 reads TGCAGCGTTGAAGGGGGGGGAAGAGAGACCCAGTACTTC.

In its sample, this clonotype was seen many times. CDR3 DNA sequence: TGCAGTGCTACCTTAAGAGGGGGTAGTAGCGGGAGCGGGTCCTACAATGAGCAGTTCTTC. This encodes CSATLRGGSSGSGSYNEQFF. The chain links TRBV20-1 to TRBJ2-1; TRBD2 agrees at 9 bases. Germline V gives CDR1 DFQATT, CDR2 SNEGSKA (reference sequence). The CDR3 is made up of 20 amino acids. Unmatched junction bases numbered 20, after V lost 4 bases and J lost 1 base.

Many counts were recorded for this clonotype. V and J are TRBV7-2 and TRBJ2-5; no firm D call. The germline V and J ends were trimmed by 4 bases and 1 base, with 1 base remaining between them. This CDR3 has 11 amino acids. In germline, CDR1 is SGHTA, CDR2 FQGNSA. This CDR3 is CASSSQETQYF. Written as DNA, the CDR3 is TGTGCCAGCAGCTCCCAAGAGACCCAGTACTTC.

At least ten counts were recorded for this clonotype. The J gene is TRBJ1-5, the V gene TRBV6-1, with D possibly matching TRBD1 (5 bases). Trimming shortened V by 5 bases and J by 3 bases, and 11 bases separated the two germline ends. Looked up from germline, CDR1 is MNHNS and CDR2 is SASEGT. The CDR3 extends over 14 amino acids. The CDR3 here is CASSFRDLNQPQHF. For the CDR3, the DNA is TGTGCCAGCAGTTTCCGGGACCTCAATCAGCCCCAGCATTTT.

The J gene is TRBJ2-7, the V gene TRBV18, with TRBD2 as a possible D gene (6 bases). There are 14 residues in the CDR3. V shed 3 bases and J shed 4 bases, with 13 bases lying between them. Germline V gene data show CDR1 as KGHSH and CDR2 as LQKENI. CDR3 residues: CASSPSQGGYEQYF. The DNA of the CDR3 is TGTGCCAGCTCACCGTCGCAGGGAGGATACGAGCAGTACTTC.

This clonotype was counted between two and nine times. The chain combines TRBV19 with TRBJ2-3; D is perhaps TRBD2 (5 bases). CDR1 and CDR2 from the germline V gene are LNHDA and SQIVND (reference sequence). The CDR3 covers 14 residues. V lost 2 bases to trimming and J lost 2 bases, with 8 bases between them. CDR3 in amino acids: CASSINRDTDTQYF. CDR3 DNA: TGTGCCAGTAGTATAAACCGGGACACAGATACGCAGTATTTT.

Worth noting for this clonotype: A much larger clone differs from this one at a single base, so this may be a read error. This rearrangement joins TRBV25-1 to TRBJ2-7; D not certain. The V end was cut by 1 base, the J end by 6 bases, with 4 bases between. This CDR3 region has 11 residues. Per the germline V gene, CDR1 is MGHDK and CDR2 is SYGVNS. The CDR3 loop is CASSEWAEQYF. The DNA of the CDR3 is TGTGCCAGCAGTGAATGGGCCGAGCAGTACTTC.

There are many counts of this clonotype. The V gene is TRBV9, the J gene TRBJ2-7; D possibly corresponds to TRBD2 (5 bases). With 4 bases removed from V and 4 bases from J, the gap between germline ends came to 15 bases. The CDR3 totals 14 residues. The germline CDR1 and CDR2 sequences are SGDLS and YYNGEE. The CDR3 reads CASSSTVREYEQYF. In DNA, the CDR3 is TGTGCCAGCAGCTCGACGGTGAGGGAGTACGAGCAGTACTTC.

In this sample, this clonotype turned up many times. The rearrangement links TRBV12-3 or TRBV12-4 to TRBJ2-5, with TRBD2 identical over 10 bases. This CDR3 spans 16 amino acids. Trimming took 3 bases from V and 1 from J; bases not matched to a gene: 5. This chain's CDR3 is CASSFWSSGGQETQYF. CDR3 nucleotides: TGTGCCAGCAGTTTCTGGTCTAGCGGGGGCCAAGAGACCCAGTACTTC.

This clonotype was observed many times. This chain links TRBV12-3 or TRBV12-4 with TRBJ1-1, with 9 bases matching TRBD1. The CDR3 is 15 residues long. V shed 6 bases, J shed 0 bases, and the junction held 5 bases outside the gene matches. The CDR3 DNA reads as TGTGCCAGCAGCAGACAGGGGGGGGTGAACACTGAAGCTTTCTTT. This gives the protein CASSRQGGVNTEAFF.

In its sample, this clonotype was seen many times. The V call is TRBV29-1, the J call TRBJ2-7, with D tentatively TRBD1 (6 bases). The CDR3 totals 13 residues. Germline CDR1 reads SQVTM; CDR2 reads ANQGSEA. V lost 3 bases and J 5 bases, leaving 14 bases between the germline ends. CDR3 coding DNA: TGCAGCGTTGAGGGTCAGGGGTTCCACGAGCAGTACTTC. It encodes CSVEGQGFHEQYF.

This clonotype showed up many times. V is TRBV6-5 and J is TRBJ1-5; 7 positions agree with TRBD1. Germline CDR1 MNHEY, CDR2 SVGAGI. V shed 8 bases, J shed 0 bases, and the junction held 7 bases outside the gene matches. CDR3 size: 15 residues. The CDR3 loop is CASQDRWRSNQPQHF. For the CDR3, the DNA is TGTGCCAGCCAGGACAGGTGGCGTAGCAATCAGCCCCAGCATTTT.